Listed here are 8 T cell receptor beta chains from one sample, sequenced in a study of shared clonotypes between healthy human individuals. Assay: immunoSEQ multiplex PCR; the TCRdb copy retains only in-frame clones and omits some. The top ten clones hold about 1.5% of a sample with approximately 980,000 clones, 70% to 85% of them seen once. The sequencing input was memory CD4+ T cells sorted from blood. Subset in this sample: CD45RA-negative fraction. These receptors all stem from a man younger than 30 in good health.

The chain uses TRBV5-1 and TRBJ1-4; tentative D call: TRBD1 (5 bases). This CDR3 has 18 residues. Germline loops: CDR1 SGHRS, CDR2 YFSETQ. The V and J ends lost 4 bases and 0 bases respectively, with 19 bases between them. CDR3 bases: TGCGCCAGCAGCGTGGGGGTCCTAGCCGGGGCAACTAATGAAAAACTGTTTTTT. Its translation is CASSVGVLAGATNEKLFF.

There are a few counts of this clone. This chain joins TRBV9 and TRBJ2-2, with unresolved D. The CDR3 extends over 15 amino acids. Trimming stripped 4 bases from V and 2 bases from J, with 12 bases between. CDR1 is SGDLS, CDR2 YYNGEE, per germline. The CDR3 DNA sequence: TGTGCCAGCAGCTTTGGAGAGGTAAACACCGGGGAGCTGTTTTTT. Translating it yields CASSFGEVNTGELFF.

The genes are TRBV11-2 and TRBJ1-6; perhaps TRBD1 as D (5 bases). CDR3 length equals 14 residues. Trimming pared 1 base from V and 7 bases from J, leaving 8 bases between. CDR1 and CDR2 from the germline V gene are SGHAT and FQNNGV. CDR3 in DNA: TGTGCCAGCAGCTTAGGGGGGTTGAATTCACCCCTCCACTTT. It translates to CASSLGGLNSPLHF.

The V gene is TRBV5-1, the J gene TRBJ2-5; the match to TRBD2 covers 7 bases. After removal of 0 bases from V and 5 bases from J, the junction contained 4 bases not matched to a gene. The CDR3 covers 14 residues. From germline, CDR1 is SGHRS and CDR2 YFSETQ. The CDR3 region is CASSLVGGYETQYF. Here the CDR3 DNA reads TGCGCCAGCAGCTTGGTGGGGGGGTACGAGACCCAGTACTTC.

In its sample, this clone was seen once. The gene calls are TRBV10-3 and TRBJ2-2; weak D call: TRBD2 (6 bases). This CDR3 has 14 amino acids. CDR1 is ENHRY, CDR2 SYGVKD, per germline. Trimming left V 0 bases short and J 6 bases short, with 8 bases between. CDR3 in DNA: TGTGCCATCAGTGAGTCCGGGGGACCCGGGGAGCTGTTTTTT. It codes for CAISESGGPGELFF.

In DNA, the CDR3 is TGTGCCAGCAGCAAATTAAGTACACAGGTAAAAAACATTCAGTACTTC. The encoded protein is CASSKLSTQVKNIQYF. The rearrangement joins TRBV21-1 to TRBJ2-4; TRBD1 reflects the table's D call only, with no check against the DNA. TRBV21-1 is a listed pseudogene. The CDR3 totals 16 residues.

This clone is labeled as medium-sized. The rearrangement links TRBV4-1 to TRBJ1-5, with no clear D. Per the germline V gene, CDR1 is MGHRA and CDR2 is YSYEKL. V was cut by 3 bases and J by 1 base, with 13 bases left in between. The CDR3 spans 16 residues. CDR3 coding DNA: TGCGCCAGCAGCCATCCCACCCCCGGGAGCAATCAGCCCCAGCATTTT. Amino acid sequence: CASSHPTPGSNQPQHF.

This clone was picked up one time. V gene TRBV7-2 combines with J gene TRBJ2-7; D gene ambiguous. Germline V lookup: CDR1 SGHTA, CDR2 FQGNSA. The V and J ends lost 1 base and 2 bases respectively, with 9 bases between them. The CDR3 spans 14 residues. The CDR3 sequence: CASSLDESTYEQYF. In DNA, the CDR3 is TGTGCCAGCAGCTTAGACGAGTCAACCTACGAGCAGTACTTC.